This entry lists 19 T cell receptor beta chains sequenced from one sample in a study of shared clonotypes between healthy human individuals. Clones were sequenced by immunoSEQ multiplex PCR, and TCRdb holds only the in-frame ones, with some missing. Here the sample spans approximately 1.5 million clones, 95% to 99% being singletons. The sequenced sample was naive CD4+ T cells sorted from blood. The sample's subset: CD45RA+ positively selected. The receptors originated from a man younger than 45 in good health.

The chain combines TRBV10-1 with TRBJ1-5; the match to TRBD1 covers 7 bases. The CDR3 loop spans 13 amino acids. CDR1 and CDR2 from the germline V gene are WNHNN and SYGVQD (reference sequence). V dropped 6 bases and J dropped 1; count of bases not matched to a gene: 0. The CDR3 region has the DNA TGCGCCAGCAGGGACAGGAGCAATCAGCCCCAGCATTTT. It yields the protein CASRDRSNQPQHF.

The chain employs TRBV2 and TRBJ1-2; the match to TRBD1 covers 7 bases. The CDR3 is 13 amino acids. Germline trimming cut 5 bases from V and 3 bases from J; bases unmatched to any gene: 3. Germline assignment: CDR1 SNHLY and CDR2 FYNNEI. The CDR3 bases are TGTGCCAGCAGTCCCCAGGGGGACTATGGCTACACCTTC. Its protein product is CASSPQGDYGYTF.

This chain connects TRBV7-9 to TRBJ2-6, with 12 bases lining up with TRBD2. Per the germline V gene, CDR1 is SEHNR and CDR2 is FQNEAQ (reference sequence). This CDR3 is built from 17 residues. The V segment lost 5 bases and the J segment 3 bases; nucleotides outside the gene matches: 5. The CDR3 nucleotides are TGTGCCAGCAGCCCCCGACTAGCGGGAGATGGGGCCAACGTCCTGACTTTC. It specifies CASSPRLAGDGANVLTF.

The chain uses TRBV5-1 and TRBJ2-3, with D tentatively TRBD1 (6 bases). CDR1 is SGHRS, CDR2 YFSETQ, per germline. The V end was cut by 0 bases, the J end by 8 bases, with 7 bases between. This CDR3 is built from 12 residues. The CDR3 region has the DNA TGCGCCAGCAGCTTGGACAGGGTTACGCAGTATTTT. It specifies CASSLDRVTQYF.

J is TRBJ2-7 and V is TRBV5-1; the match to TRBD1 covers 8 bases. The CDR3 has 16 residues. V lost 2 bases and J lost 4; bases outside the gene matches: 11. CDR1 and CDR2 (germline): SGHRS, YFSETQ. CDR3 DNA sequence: TGCGCCAGCAGCTTAATCGGACAGGGCGGTGGATACGAGCAGTACTTC. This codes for CASSLIGQGGGYEQYF.

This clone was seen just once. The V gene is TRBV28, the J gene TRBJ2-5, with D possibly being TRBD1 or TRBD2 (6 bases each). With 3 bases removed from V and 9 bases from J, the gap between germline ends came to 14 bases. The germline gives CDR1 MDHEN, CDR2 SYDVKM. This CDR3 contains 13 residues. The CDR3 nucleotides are TGTGCCAGCAGTTTCGGGCAGGGGAGGTCCCAGTACTTC. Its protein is CASSFGQGRSQYF.

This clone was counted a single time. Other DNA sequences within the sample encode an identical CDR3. CDR3 DNA: TGCGCCAGCAGCTCTCAGGGATACGAGCAGTACTTC. Encoded protein: CASSSQGYEQYF. The gene calls are TRBV5-1 and TRBJ2-7; weak D call: TRBD1 (5 bases). V was trimmed by 3 bases and J by 4 bases, leaving 8 bases between them. This CDR3 contains 12 residues. The germline CDR1 and CDR2 sequences are SGHRS and YFSETQ.

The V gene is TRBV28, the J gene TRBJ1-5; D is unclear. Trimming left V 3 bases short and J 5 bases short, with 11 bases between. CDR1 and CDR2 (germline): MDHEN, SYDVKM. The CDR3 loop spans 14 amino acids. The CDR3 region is CASSFPGSHQPQHF. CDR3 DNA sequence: TGTGCCAGCAGTTTTCCGGGGAGTCATCAGCCCCAGCATTTT.

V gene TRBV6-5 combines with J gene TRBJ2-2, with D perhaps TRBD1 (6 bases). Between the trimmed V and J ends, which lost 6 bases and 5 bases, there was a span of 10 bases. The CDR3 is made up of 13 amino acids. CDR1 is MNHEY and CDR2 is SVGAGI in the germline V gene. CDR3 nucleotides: TGTGCCAGCAGACAGGGAAGAACCGGGGAGCTGTTTTTT. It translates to CASRQGRTGELFF.

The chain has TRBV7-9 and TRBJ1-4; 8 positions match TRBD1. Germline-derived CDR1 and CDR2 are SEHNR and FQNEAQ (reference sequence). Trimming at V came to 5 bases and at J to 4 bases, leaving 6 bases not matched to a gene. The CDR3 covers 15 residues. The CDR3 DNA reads TGTGCCAGCAGCCCCAGGGGGCGCGGTAATGAAAAACTGTTTTTT. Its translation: CASSPRGRGNEKLFF.

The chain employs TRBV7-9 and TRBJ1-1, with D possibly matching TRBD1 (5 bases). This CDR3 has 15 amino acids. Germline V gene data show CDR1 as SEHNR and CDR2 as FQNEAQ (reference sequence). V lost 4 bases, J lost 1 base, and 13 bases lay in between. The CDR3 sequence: CASSSTRGRNTEAFF. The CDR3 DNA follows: TGTGCCAGCAGCTCAACGAGGGGCCGGAACACTGAAGCTTTCTTT.

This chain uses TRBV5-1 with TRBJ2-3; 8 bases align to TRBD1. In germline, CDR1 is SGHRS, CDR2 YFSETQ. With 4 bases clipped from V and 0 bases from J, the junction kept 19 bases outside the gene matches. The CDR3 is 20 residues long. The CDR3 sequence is CASSPWGQVIVSRSTDTQYF. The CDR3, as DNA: TGCGCCAGCAGCCCGTGGGGACAGGTCATCGTCAGCCGTAGCACAGATACGCAGTATTTT. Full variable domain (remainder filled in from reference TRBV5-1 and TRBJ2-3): KAGVTQTPRYLIKTRGQQVTLSCSPISGHRSVSWYQQTPGQGLQFLFEYFSETQRNKGNFPGRFSGRQFSNSRSEMNVSTLELGDSALYLCASSPWGQVIVSRSTDTQYFGPGTRLTVL.

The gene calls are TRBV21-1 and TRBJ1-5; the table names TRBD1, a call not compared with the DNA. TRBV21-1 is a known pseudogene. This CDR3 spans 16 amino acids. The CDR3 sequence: CASSKTGTGGDQPQHF. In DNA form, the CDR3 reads TGTGCCAGCAGCAAGACAGGGACAGGGGGCGATCAGCCCCAGCATTTT.

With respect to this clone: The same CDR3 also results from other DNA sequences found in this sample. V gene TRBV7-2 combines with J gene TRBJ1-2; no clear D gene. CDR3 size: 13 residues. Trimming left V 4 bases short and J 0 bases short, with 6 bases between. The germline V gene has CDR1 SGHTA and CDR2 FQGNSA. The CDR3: CASSSDPNYGYTF. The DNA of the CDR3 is TGTGCCAGCAGCTCTGACCCTAACTATGGCTACACCTTC.

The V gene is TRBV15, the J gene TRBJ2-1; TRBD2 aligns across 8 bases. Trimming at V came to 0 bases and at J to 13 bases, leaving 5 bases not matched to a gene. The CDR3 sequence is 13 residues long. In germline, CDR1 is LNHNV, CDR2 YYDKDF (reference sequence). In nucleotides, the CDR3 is TGTGCCACCAGCAGAGATCGGAGCGGGAGTCAGTTCTTC. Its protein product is CATSRDRSGSQFF.

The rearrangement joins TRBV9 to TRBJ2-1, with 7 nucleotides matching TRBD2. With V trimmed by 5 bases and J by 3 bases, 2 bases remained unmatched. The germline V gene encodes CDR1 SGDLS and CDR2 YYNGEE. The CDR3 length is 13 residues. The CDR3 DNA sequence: TGTGCCAGCAGGGGGGACTACTACAATGAGCAGTTCTTC. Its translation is CASRGDYYNEQFF.

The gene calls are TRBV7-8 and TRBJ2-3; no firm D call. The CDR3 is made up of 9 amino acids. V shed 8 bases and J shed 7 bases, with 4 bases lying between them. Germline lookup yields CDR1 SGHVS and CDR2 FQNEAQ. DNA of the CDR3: TGTGCCAGCGTCCATACGCAGTATTTT. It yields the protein CASVHTQYF. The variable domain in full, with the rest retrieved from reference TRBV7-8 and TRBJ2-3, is GAGVSQSPRYKVAKRGQDVALRCDPISGHVSLFWYQQALGQGPEFLTYFQNEAQLDKSGLPSDRFFAERPEGSVSTLKIQRTQQEDSAVYLCASVHTQYFGPGTRLTVL.

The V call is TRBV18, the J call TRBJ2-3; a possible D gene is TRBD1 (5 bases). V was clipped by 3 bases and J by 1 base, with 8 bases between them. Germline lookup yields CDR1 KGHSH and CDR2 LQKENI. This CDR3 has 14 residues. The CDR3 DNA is TGTGCCAGCTCACCGAAGACAGGCACAGATACGCAGTATTTT. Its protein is CASSPKTGTDTQYF. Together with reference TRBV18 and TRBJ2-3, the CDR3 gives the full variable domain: NAGVMQNPRHLVRRRGQEARLRCSPMKGHSHVYWYRQLPEEGLKFMVYLQKENIIDESGMPKERFSAEFPKEGPSILRIQQVVRGDSAAYFCASSPKTGTDTQYFGPGTRLTVL.

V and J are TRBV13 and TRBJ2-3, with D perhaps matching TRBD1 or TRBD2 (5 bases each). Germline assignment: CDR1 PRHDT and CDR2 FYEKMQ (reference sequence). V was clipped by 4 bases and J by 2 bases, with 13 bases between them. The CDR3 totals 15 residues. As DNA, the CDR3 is TGTGCCAGCAGCTCCCGGGGACGGCTCACAGATACGCAGTATTTT. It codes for CASSSRGRLTDTQYF.